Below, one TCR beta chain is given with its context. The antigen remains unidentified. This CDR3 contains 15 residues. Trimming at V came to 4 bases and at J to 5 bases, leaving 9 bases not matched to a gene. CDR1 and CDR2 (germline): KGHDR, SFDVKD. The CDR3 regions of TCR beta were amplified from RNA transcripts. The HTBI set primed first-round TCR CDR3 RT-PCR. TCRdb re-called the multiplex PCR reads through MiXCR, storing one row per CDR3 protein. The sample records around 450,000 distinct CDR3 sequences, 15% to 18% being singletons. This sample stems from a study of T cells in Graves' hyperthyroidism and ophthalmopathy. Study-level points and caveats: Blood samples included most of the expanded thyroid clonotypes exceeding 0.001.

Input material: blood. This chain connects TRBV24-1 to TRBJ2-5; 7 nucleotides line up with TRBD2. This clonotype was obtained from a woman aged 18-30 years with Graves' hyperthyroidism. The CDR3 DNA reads TGTGCCACCAGTGACTCGCAATCAGCGGGGGAGACCCAGTACTTC. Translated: CATSDSQSAGETQYF.